This T cell receptor beta chain is from a study of early T cells in non-severe SARS-CoV-2 infection. Background on the study: Whole-blood bulk RNA, unsorted, was sequenced, and chains were unpaired.

Tagging with unique molecular identifiers was applied to individual cDNA molecules. TCRdb itself ran the 5' RACE reads through MiXCR, one entry per CDR3 protein. The sample includes tens of thousands of distinct CDR3 sequences, 5% to 6.5% of them seen just once. V was clipped by 3 bases and J by 4 bases; unmatched bases: 4. Per germline, CDR1 SGHDN and CDR2 FVKESK. The CDR3 length is 15 residues. To note about this clonotype: What it binds is not known.

Points from the study as a whole: VDJdb matching skewed toward anti-spike CD8 responses, missing private and CD4 specificities.

The rearrangement links TRBV14 to TRBJ2-1; 9 bases fit TRBD2. The material sequenced was whole blood. This sequence originates from an adult who was a healthcare worker with PCR-confirmed SARS-CoV-2 infection or an uninfected control (not recorded which). The CDR3: CASSHSTSGYNEQFF. CDR3 nucleotides: TGTGCCAGCAGCCATAGCACTAGCGGGTACAATGAGCAGTTCTTC.